Each of the 25 T cell receptor beta chains below was sequenced from the same sample in a study of human T cells and chemical hapten exposure. Regarding time point: patch test 2, 6 weeks after DPC sensitization. Documented treatment: therapeutic diphenylcyclopropenone sensitization with weekly scalp DPC. TCRdb re-called the RACE reads with MiXCR, one entry per CDR3 protein. The sample comprises approximately 84,000 distinct CDR3 sequences, roughly 10% of which are singletons, and roughly 2.5% rests with the top ten. This material consisted of whole blood, taken in connection with sensitization to the hapten diphenylcyclopropenone (DPC). These receptors were collected from a woman in her thirties with alopecia areata. Some clones in this sample may be carry-over from other donors' samples.

This clonotype turned up a few times. The V call is TRBV28, the J call TRBJ2-7; D unclear. The V gene's germline CDR1 is MDHEN and CDR2 SYDVKM. The CDR3 extends over 12 amino acids. The V and J ends lost 6 bases and 4 bases respectively, with 10 bases between them. DNA of the CDR3: TGTGCCAGCAGCTTCAAGAGGTACGAGCAGTACTTC. This gives the protein CASSFKRYEQYF.

This clonotype came up a few times. V is TRBV5-1 and J is TRBJ1-1; D uncertain. V was cut by 4 bases and J by 4 bases, with 8 bases left in between. Germline V lookup: CDR1 SGHRS, CDR2 YFSETQ. The CDR3 spans 12 residues. CDR3 sequence: CASSVEATEAFF. The CDR3 nucleotides are TGCGCCAGCAGCGTGGAGGCCACTGAAGCTTTCTTT. The full variable domain, in which reference TRBV5-1 and TRBJ1-1 provide the parts outside the CDR3, is KAGVTQTPRYLIKTRGQQVTLSCSPISGHRSVSWYQQTPGQGLQFLFEYFSETQRNKGNFPGRFSGRQFSNSRSEMNVSTLELGDSALYLCASSVEATEAFFGQGTRLTVV.

A few counts support this clonotype. The chain couples TRBV6-2 or TRBV6-3 to TRBJ2-7, with a possible D match to TRBD1 (6 bases). Trimming left V 6 bases short and J 2 bases short, with 14 bases between. Germline CDR1 reads MNHEY; CDR2 reads SVGEGT. The CDR3 is 14 amino acids. CDR3 protein: CASSLRTAAYEQYF. CDR3 in DNA: TGTGCCAGCAGCCTCAGGACAGCTGCCTACGAGCAGTACTTC.

The V gene is TRBV6-5, the J gene TRBJ2-6; D is unclear. This CDR3 has 15 amino acids. From germline, CDR1 is MNHEY and CDR2 SVGAGI. Trimming left V 0 bases short and J 2 bases short, with 5 bases between. This chain's CDR3 is CASSYSRTGANVLTF. CDR3 coding DNA: TGTGCCAGCAGTTACTCGAGGACTGGGGCCAACGTCCTGACTTTC.

This clonotype appeared many times. The V call is TRBV10-2, the J call TRBJ2-1; D is unclear. The germline V gene has CDR1 WSHSY and CDR2 SAAADI. Trimming took 1 base from V and 0 from J, leaving 7 bases between them. The CDR3 is 15 amino acids. As DNA, the CDR3 is TGCGCCAGCAGTGAGTTAGAACTCTCCTACAATGAGCAGTTCTTC. Translation gives CASSELELSYNEQFF.

J is TRBJ1-2 and V is TRBV3-1; D is uncertain. Germline CDR1 LGHDT, CDR2 YNNKEL (reference sequence). This CDR3 has 16 amino acids. V lost 4 bases and J lost 2, with 17 bases in between. The CDR3: CASSPRLRGGNYGYTF. DNA for the CDR3: TGTGCCAGCAGCCCAAGGTTGCGAGGAGGCAACTATGGCTACACCTTC.

This clonotype appeared once. The V gene is TRBV29-1, the J gene TRBJ2-1, with D perhaps matching TRBD2 (5 bases). CDR3 length equals 11 residues. Trimming took 1 base from V and 10 from J, leaving 8 bases between them. Germline-derived CDR1 and CDR2 are SQVTM and ANQGSEA. The CDR3 sequence is CSVEGGREQFF. CDR3 DNA sequence: TGCAGCGTTGAAGGCGGGCGCGAGCAGTTCTTC.

The genes are TRBV30 and TRBJ1-1; no clear D. Per the germline V gene, CDR1 is GTSNPN and CDR2 is SVGIG (reference sequence). The CDR3 extends over 16 amino acids. Trimming cost V 2 bases and J 0 bases, with 16 bases left between them. CDR3 nucleotides: TGTGCCTGGAGTTACGGAGTGGGGATAATGAACACTGAAGCTTTCTTT. It codes for CAWSYGVGIMNTEAFF.

This clonotype was recorded at least ten times. This chain connects TRBV3-1 to TRBJ2-1; TRBD2 aligns across 10 bases. In germline, CDR1 is LGHDT, CDR2 YNNKEL (reference sequence). The ends lost 0 bases at V and 8 bases at J; junction bases unmatched: 4. This CDR3 spans 15 amino acids. CDR3 residues: CASSQESSGSDEQFF. The CDR3 DNA reads TGTGCCAGCAGCCAAGAGTCTAGCGGGAGCGATGAGCAGTTCTTC.

This clonotype has only a few counts. J is TRBJ2-5 and V is TRBV28, with 12 bases matching TRBD2. The CDR3 is 15 amino acids. Losses at the gene ends were 5 bases for V and 7 bases for J; bases not matched to a gene: 8. In germline, CDR1 is MDHEN, CDR2 SYDVKM. CDR3 sequence: CASSPAGLAGSTQYF. CDR3 nucleotide sequence: TGTGCCAGCAGTCCCGCTGGACTAGCGGGATCGACCCAGTACTTC.

This clonotype was observed at least ten times. V gene TRBV5-1 combines with J gene TRBJ2-7; the D call may be TRBD1 or TRBD2 (5 bases each). V was pared by 4 bases and J by 3 bases, with 14 bases between. CDR3 length: 14 amino acids. In germline, CDR1 is SGHRS, CDR2 YFSETQ. The CDR3, as DNA: TGCGCCAGCAGCCAGGCGGTTGGGGGCTACGAGCAGTACTTC. Translating it yields CASSQAVGGYEQYF.

This clonotype was counted ten times or more. The rearrangement uses TRBV29-1 and TRBJ2-1; 7 nucleotides agree with TRBD1. From germline, CDR1 is SQVTM and CDR2 ANQGSEA. The trim removed 4 bases at V and 0 bases at J, leaving 3 bases unmatched. The CDR3 consists of 14 residues. CDR3 sequence (DNA): TGCAGCGTTGTACAGGGGAGCTCCTACAATGAGCAGTTCTTC. Amino acids: CSVVQGSSYNEQFF.

This clonotype was counted between two and nine times. The CDR3 sequence is CASSFMASGRSYQETQYF. CDR3 nucleotide sequence: TGTGCCAGCAGCTTTATGGCTAGCGGGAGGTCGTACCAAGAGACCCAGTACTTC. The rearrangement links TRBV7-2 to TRBJ2-5; 11 nucleotides align to TRBD2. CDR3 length: 18 residues. Germline loops: CDR1 SGHTA, CDR2 FQGNSA. The ends lost 3 bases at V and 0 bases at J; junction bases unmatched: 9.

Details on this clonotype: The conserved phenylalanine or tryptophan normally closing the CDR3 is absent here, so this likely arose from a read error. The limits of the CDR3 on the DNA are not certain, so only TCRdb's listed CDR3 is given. This rearrangement joins TRBV12-3 or TRBV12-4 to TRBJ2-7. The CDR3 comprises 8 residues, both ends counted. CDR3 sequence: CASSLWGR.

The chain couples TRBV5-4 to TRBJ1-6; D gene ambiguous. This CDR3 is built from 12 residues. Per the germline V gene, CDR1 is SGHNT and CDR2 is YYREEE (reference sequence). The V and J ends lost 5 bases and 9 bases respectively, with 9 bases between them. The CDR3 is CASSLWGSPLHF. CDR3 bases: TGTGCCAGCAGTCTTTGGGGTTCACCCCTCCACTTT.

The sample holds a few counts of this clonotype. The chain uses TRBV11-2 and TRBJ1-5, with D possibly matching TRBD1 (6 bases). This CDR3 spans 16 amino acids. Trimming removed 1 base at V and 6 bases at J, with 16 bases between. The germline V gene has CDR1 SGHAT and CDR2 FQNNGV. For the CDR3, the DNA is TGTGCCAGCAGCTTAGGTACAAGGGTCAGGGGTCAGCCCCAGCATTTT. Translating gives CASSLGTRVRGQPQHF.

This clonotype came up many times. The V and J genes are TRBV7-2 and TRBJ1-5; no clear D gene. With 5 bases removed from V and 1 base from J, the gap between germline ends came to 6 bases. Germline assignment: CDR1 SGHTA and CDR2 FQGNSA. CDR3 length: 13 residues. This chain's CDR3 is CASSPQSNQPQHF. The DNA for the CDR3 is TGTGCCAGCAGCCCGCAAAGCAATCAGCCCCAGCATTTT.

The chain's CDR3 is CSARDSRTGGTGELFF. CDR3 coding DNA: TGCAGTGCTAGAGATTCGCGGACAGGAGGCACCGGGGAGCTGTTTTTT. This chain connects TRBV20-1 to TRBJ2-2; 7 bases agree with TRBD1. Germline trimming cut 0 bases from V and 4 bases from J; bases unmatched to any gene: 8. The CDR3 extends over 16 amino acids. Germline CDR1 reads DFQATT; CDR2 reads SNEGSKA (reference sequence).

At least ten counts were recorded for this clonotype. V gene TRBV7-9 combines with J gene TRBJ2-1, with TRBD2 matching 8 bases. This CDR3 is built from 16 residues. The ends lost 2 bases at V and 4 bases at J; junction bases unmatched: 7. Germline V CDR1 and CDR2: SEHNR, FQNEAQ (reference sequence). DNA of the CDR3: TGTGCCAGCAGCTTAAGTACCGGGACTAGATACAATGAGCAGTTCTTC. This translates into CASSLSTGTRYNEQFF.

There are many counts of this clonotype. The chain couples TRBV6-2 or TRBV6-3 to TRBJ1-5; D gene ambiguous. Germline values: CDR1 MNHEY, CDR2 SVGEGT. The CDR3 contains 13 residues. V was shortened by 5 bases and J by 0 bases, with 5 bases between the two germline ends. The CDR3 reads CASSLHSNQPQHF. The CDR3 nucleotides are TGTGCCAGCAGTCTACATAGCAATCAGCCCCAGCATTTT.

This clonotype was counted ten times or more. The rearrangement links TRBV19 to TRBJ2-6; D unclear. CDR3 length: 17 residues. Germline V gives CDR1 LNHDA, CDR2 SQIVND (reference sequence). V was trimmed by 9 bases and J by 0 bases, leaving 18 bases between them. The CDR3 sequence: CASSRTLDSSGANVLTF. The CDR3 nucleotides read TGTGCCAGCTCTAGGACCCTCGATAGCTCTGGGGCCAACGTCCTGACTTTC.

J is TRBJ2-7 and V is TRBV4-2; no clear D gene. Trimming left V 0 bases short and J 2 bases short, with 8 bases between. The germline V gene has CDR1 LGHNA and CDR2 YNFKEQ. The CDR3 is 14 amino acids. For the CDR3, the DNA is TGTGCCAGCAGCCAAGACCCACAGACCTACGAGCAGTACTTC. Translating gives CASSQDPQTYEQYF.

This clonotype has ten or more counts. The CDR3 here is CASSPSGAGASYNEQFF. The CDR3 bases are TGTGCCAGCAGTCCCTCCGGAGCGGGAGCCTCCTACAATGAGCAGTTCTTC. This rearrangement joins TRBV28 to TRBJ2-1, with TRBD2 identical over 8 bases. This CDR3 has 17 residues. V shed 5 bases and J 0 bases; nucleotides not matched to a gene: 9. CDR1 is MDHEN and CDR2 is SYDVKM in the germline V gene.

On this clonotype itself: This may come from a read error, since a much larger clone is one base off. The chain couples TRBV28 to TRBJ1-2, with D uncertain. Germline V CDR1 and CDR2: MDHEN, SYDVKM. The V end was cut by 2 bases, the J end by 5 bases, with 15 bases between. This CDR3 comprises 15 residues. As DNA, the CDR3 is TGTGCCAGCAGTTTACCCCCAGCGGCAAATTATGGCTACACCTTC. This translates into CASSLPPAANYGYTF.

The table lists this clonotype with many counts. The chain links TRBV7-9 to TRBJ2-2; D perhaps matches TRBD1 (6 bases). The germline V and J ends were trimmed by 5 bases and 0 bases, with 10 bases remaining between them. From germline, CDR1 is SEHNR and CDR2 FQNEAQ (reference sequence). The CDR3 spans 15 residues. The CDR3 region has the DNA TGTGCCAGCAGCATCAGACAGGCGAACACCGGGGAGCTGTTTTTT. Protein sequence: CASSIRQANTGELFF.